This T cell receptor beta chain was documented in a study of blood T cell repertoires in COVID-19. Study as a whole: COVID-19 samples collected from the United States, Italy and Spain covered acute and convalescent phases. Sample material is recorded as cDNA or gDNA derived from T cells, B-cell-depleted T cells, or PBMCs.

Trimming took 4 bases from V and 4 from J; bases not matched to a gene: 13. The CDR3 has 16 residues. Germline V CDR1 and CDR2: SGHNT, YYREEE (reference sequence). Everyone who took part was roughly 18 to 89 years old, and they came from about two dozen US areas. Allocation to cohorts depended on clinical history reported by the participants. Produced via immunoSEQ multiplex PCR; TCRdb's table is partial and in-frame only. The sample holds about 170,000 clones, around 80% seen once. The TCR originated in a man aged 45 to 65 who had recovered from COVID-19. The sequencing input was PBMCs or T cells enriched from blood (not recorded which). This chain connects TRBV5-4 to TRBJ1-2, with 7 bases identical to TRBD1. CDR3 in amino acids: CASSRGLEGAGYGYTF. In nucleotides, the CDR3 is TGTGCCAGCAGCCGCGGATTGGAGGGGGCGGGCTATGGCTACACCTTC.